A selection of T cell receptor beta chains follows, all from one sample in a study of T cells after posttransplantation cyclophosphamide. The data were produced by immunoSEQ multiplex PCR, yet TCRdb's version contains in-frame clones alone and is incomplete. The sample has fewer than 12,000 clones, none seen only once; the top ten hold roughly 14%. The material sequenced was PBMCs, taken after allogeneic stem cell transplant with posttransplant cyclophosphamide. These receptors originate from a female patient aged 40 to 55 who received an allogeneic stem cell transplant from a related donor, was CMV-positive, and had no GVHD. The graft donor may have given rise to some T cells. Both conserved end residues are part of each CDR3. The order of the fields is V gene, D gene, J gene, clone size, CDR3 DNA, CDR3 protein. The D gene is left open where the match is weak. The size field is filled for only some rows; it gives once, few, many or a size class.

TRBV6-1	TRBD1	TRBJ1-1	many	TGTGCCAGCAGTAAACAGGGGAGCACTGAAGCTTTCTTT	CASSKQGSTEAFF
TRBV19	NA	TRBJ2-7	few	TGTGCCAGTAGTATCTCTAACGAGCAGTACTTC	CASSISNEQYF
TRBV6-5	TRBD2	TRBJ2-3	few	TGTGCCAGCAGTTACGGGCGGGGGGCGGGCACAGATACGCAGTATTTT	CASSYGRGAGTDTQYF
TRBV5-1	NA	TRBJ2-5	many	TGCGCCAGCAGCTTTGGGAGATTGGAAGAGACCCAGTACTTC	CASSFGRLEETQYF
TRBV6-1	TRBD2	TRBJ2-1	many	TGTGCCACCCCTCGCGCGGGAGTACGGAGCAATGAGCAGTTCTTC	CATPRAGVRSNEQFF
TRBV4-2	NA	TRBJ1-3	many	TGTGCCAGCAGCCAAGAGCCGGGAAATATAGGAAACACCATATATTTT	CASSQEPGNIGNTIYF
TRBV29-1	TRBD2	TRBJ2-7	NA	TGCAGCGTGACCGGGACTAGCGGGAGAATGGACTACGAGCAGTACTTC	CSVTGTSGRMDYEQYF
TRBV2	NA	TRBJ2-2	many	TGTGCCAGCAGTGCTTCCAGGAGGGATCCCACCGGGGAGCTGTTTTTT	CASSASRRDPTGELFF
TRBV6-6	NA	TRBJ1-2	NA	TGTGCCAGCAGCCCCAGACAGGAGGAGGGCTACACCTTC	CASSPRQEEGYTF
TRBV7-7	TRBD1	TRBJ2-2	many	TGTGCCAGCAGCTCACTAACCGGGACAGGGAACACCGGGGAGCTGTTTTTT	CASSSLTGTGNTGELFF
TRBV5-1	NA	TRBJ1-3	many	TGCGCCAGCAGATCCGGGACAACGGGTAACACCATATATTTT	CASRSGTTGNTIYF
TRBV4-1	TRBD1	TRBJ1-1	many	TGCGCCAGCAGCCAAGATCTTACCGGGACAGGGGGCTCCGCTTTCTTT	CASSQDLTGTGGSAFF
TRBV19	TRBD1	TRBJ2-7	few	TGTGCCAGTAGCCAAGGGACAGGGGGCTACGAGCAGTACTTC	CASSQGTGGYEQYF
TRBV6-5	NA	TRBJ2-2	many	TGTGCCAGCAGTTACCGCGGGACTTTGGCCGGGGAGCTGTTTTTT	CASSYRGTLAGELFF
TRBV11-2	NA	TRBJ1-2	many	TGTGCCAGCAGCTCAACTACCGGGACATCTAACTATGGCTACACCTTC	CASSSTTGTSNYGYTF
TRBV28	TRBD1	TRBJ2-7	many	TGTGCCAGCAGTCCGGGGACAGGGCGATACGAGCAGTACTTC	CASSPGTGRYEQYF
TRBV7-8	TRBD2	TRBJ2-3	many	TGTGCCAGCAGCCTTGGGACTAGCGGGAGCGGCACAGATACGCAGTATTTT	CASSLGTSGSGTDTQYF
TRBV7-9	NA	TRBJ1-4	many	TGTGCCAGCAGCTTAAAGCGGATTTACGGGGAGGAAAGAGAAAAACTGTTTTTT	CASSLKRIYGEEREKLFF
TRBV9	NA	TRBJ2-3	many	TGTGCCAGCAGCGTAGGAGAAAGCACAGATACGCAGTATTTT	CASSVGESTDTQYF
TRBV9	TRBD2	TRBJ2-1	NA	TGTGCCAGCAGCGAAAGACTAGCGGGGGGAAATGAGCAGTTCTTC	CASSERLAGGNEQFF
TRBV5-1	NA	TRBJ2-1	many	TGCGCCAGCAGCTTGGAGGGTTCAGGGTTATACAATGAGCAGTTCTTC	CASSLEGSGLYNEQFF
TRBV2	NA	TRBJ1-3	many	TGTGCCAGCAGCCTGGGTCGACGGGGACTGGGGGACACCATATATTTT	CASSLGRRGLGDTIYF
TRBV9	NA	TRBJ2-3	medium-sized	TGTGCCAGCAGCGTTACGACGGGTGATGGCACAGATACGCAGTATTTT	CASSVTTGDGTDTQYF
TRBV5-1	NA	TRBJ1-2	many	TGCGCCAGCAGCGATAGTCCTAACTATGGCTACACCTTC	CASSDSPNYGYTF
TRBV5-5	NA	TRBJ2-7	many	TGTGCCAGCAGCCTGAGAGTGGTCTACGAGCAGTACTTC	CASSLRVVYEQYF
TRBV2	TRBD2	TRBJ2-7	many	TGTGCCAGCAGGGTGACTAGCGGGGGGTACTACGAGCAGTACTTC	CASRVTSGGYYEQYF
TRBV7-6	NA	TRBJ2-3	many	TGTGCCAGCAGCCGAGCTAGCGCAGATACGCAGTATTTT	CASSRASADTQYF
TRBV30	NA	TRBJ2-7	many	TGTGCCTGGAGGTATAGTGACTCCTACGAGCAGTACTTC	CAWRYSDSYEQYF
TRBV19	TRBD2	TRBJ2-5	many	TGTGCCAGTAATCCGACGACTAGCGGCCAAGAGACCCAGTACTTC	CASNPTTSGQETQYF
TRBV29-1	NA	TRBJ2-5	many	TGCAGCGCCGGAGGGTCCCAAGAGACCCAGTACTTC	CSAGGSQETQYF
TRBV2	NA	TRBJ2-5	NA	TGTGCCAGCAAGCCTAGCGCAATTCAAGAGACCCAGTACTTC	CASKPSAIQETQYF
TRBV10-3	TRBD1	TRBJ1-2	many	TGTGCCATCAGTGAGTGGACAGGGAGGGGGAATAACTATGGCTACACCTTC	CAISEWTGRGNNYGYTF
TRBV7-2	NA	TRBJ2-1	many	TGTGCCAGCAGCTTGCCCCCGGGTACTGTGCTGTTCTTC	CASSLPPGTVLFF
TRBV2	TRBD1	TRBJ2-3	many	TGTGCCAGCAGTGAGGGGGGCAGGGGGCAGTCAGATACGCAGTATTTT	CASSEGGRGQSDTQYF
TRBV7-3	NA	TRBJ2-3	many	TGTGCCAGCAGCTTTAGCGGCCCCCCGCAGTATTTT	CASSFSGPPQYF
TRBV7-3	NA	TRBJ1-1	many	TGTGCCAGCAGCTTAAGGGCAACTTCTGAAGCTTTCTTT	CASSLRATSEAFF
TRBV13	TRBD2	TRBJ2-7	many	TGTGCCAGCAGGACTAGCGGGGGGGCCCCAGAGCAGTACTTC	CASRTSGGAPEQYF
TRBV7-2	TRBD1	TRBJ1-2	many	TGTGCCAGCAGCTTAACAGGGGAGCCTTATGGCTACACCTTC	CASSLTGEPYGYTF
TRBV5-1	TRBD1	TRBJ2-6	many	TGCGCCAGCAGCTTGGCTGACAGGGTAGGGGCCAACGTCCTGACTTTC	CASSLADRVGANVLTF
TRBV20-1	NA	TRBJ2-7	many	TGCAGTGGGAGGGGTCCGGGCGAGCAGTACTTC	CSGRGPGEQYF
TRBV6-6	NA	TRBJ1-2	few	TGTGCCAGCAGTTACTCGAGGGGGGGCTATGGCTACACCTTC	CASSYSRGGYGYTF
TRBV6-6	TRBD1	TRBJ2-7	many	TGTGCCAGCAGCGCTGACAGGGGGCGAATAGAGTACTTC	CASSADRGRIEYF
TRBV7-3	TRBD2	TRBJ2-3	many	TGTGCCAGCAGCTCCAAAGCGGGGGGGCGCGGTAGGGATACGCAGTATTTT	CASSSKAGGRGRDTQYF
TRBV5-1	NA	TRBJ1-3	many	TGCGCCAGCAGCTTGGATAGGGCGAGGGACACCATATATTTT	CASSLDRARDTIYF
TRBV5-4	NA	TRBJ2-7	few	TGTGCCAGCAGCTCGGTTCTAGCGACCCGTGGGACCGAGCAGTACTTC	CASSSVLATRGTEQYF
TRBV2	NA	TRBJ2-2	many	TGTGCCAGCAGTAACTACCCGGAGGGCGGGGAGCTGTTTTTT	CASSNYPEGGELFF
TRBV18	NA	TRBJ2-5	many	TGTGCCAGCTCACCCCGGGACGTAGGAGGGAAGACCCAGTACTTC	CASSPRDVGGKTQYF
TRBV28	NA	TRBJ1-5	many	TGTGCCAGCAGTTTGAGGGTCCAGCCCCAGCATTTT	CASSLRVQPQHF
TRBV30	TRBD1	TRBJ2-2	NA	TGTGCCTGGGGTAACAGGGGGCTGAACACCGGGGAGCTGTTTTTT	CAWGNRGLNTGELFF
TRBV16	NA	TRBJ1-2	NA	TGTGCCAGCAGCCAATCAGGGGACTATGGCTACACCTTC	CASSQSGDYGYTF
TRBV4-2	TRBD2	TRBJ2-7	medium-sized	TGTGCCAGCAGCCCTGCGGGGGGGAGGGACGAGCAGTACTTC	CASSPAGGRDEQYF
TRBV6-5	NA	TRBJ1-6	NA	TGTGCCAGCAGTTATGAGGCCTACCGGTCACCCCTCCACTTT	CASSYEAYRSPLHF
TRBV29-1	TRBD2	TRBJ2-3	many	TGCAGCGGATCGGGACTAGCGGGATTTACTAGCACAGATACGCAGTATTTT	CSGSGLAGFTSTDTQYF
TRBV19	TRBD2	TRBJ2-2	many	TGTGCCAGTGGGGGACTAGCGGGGCGAGGGAACACCGGGGAGCTGTTTTTT	CASGGLAGRGNTGELFF